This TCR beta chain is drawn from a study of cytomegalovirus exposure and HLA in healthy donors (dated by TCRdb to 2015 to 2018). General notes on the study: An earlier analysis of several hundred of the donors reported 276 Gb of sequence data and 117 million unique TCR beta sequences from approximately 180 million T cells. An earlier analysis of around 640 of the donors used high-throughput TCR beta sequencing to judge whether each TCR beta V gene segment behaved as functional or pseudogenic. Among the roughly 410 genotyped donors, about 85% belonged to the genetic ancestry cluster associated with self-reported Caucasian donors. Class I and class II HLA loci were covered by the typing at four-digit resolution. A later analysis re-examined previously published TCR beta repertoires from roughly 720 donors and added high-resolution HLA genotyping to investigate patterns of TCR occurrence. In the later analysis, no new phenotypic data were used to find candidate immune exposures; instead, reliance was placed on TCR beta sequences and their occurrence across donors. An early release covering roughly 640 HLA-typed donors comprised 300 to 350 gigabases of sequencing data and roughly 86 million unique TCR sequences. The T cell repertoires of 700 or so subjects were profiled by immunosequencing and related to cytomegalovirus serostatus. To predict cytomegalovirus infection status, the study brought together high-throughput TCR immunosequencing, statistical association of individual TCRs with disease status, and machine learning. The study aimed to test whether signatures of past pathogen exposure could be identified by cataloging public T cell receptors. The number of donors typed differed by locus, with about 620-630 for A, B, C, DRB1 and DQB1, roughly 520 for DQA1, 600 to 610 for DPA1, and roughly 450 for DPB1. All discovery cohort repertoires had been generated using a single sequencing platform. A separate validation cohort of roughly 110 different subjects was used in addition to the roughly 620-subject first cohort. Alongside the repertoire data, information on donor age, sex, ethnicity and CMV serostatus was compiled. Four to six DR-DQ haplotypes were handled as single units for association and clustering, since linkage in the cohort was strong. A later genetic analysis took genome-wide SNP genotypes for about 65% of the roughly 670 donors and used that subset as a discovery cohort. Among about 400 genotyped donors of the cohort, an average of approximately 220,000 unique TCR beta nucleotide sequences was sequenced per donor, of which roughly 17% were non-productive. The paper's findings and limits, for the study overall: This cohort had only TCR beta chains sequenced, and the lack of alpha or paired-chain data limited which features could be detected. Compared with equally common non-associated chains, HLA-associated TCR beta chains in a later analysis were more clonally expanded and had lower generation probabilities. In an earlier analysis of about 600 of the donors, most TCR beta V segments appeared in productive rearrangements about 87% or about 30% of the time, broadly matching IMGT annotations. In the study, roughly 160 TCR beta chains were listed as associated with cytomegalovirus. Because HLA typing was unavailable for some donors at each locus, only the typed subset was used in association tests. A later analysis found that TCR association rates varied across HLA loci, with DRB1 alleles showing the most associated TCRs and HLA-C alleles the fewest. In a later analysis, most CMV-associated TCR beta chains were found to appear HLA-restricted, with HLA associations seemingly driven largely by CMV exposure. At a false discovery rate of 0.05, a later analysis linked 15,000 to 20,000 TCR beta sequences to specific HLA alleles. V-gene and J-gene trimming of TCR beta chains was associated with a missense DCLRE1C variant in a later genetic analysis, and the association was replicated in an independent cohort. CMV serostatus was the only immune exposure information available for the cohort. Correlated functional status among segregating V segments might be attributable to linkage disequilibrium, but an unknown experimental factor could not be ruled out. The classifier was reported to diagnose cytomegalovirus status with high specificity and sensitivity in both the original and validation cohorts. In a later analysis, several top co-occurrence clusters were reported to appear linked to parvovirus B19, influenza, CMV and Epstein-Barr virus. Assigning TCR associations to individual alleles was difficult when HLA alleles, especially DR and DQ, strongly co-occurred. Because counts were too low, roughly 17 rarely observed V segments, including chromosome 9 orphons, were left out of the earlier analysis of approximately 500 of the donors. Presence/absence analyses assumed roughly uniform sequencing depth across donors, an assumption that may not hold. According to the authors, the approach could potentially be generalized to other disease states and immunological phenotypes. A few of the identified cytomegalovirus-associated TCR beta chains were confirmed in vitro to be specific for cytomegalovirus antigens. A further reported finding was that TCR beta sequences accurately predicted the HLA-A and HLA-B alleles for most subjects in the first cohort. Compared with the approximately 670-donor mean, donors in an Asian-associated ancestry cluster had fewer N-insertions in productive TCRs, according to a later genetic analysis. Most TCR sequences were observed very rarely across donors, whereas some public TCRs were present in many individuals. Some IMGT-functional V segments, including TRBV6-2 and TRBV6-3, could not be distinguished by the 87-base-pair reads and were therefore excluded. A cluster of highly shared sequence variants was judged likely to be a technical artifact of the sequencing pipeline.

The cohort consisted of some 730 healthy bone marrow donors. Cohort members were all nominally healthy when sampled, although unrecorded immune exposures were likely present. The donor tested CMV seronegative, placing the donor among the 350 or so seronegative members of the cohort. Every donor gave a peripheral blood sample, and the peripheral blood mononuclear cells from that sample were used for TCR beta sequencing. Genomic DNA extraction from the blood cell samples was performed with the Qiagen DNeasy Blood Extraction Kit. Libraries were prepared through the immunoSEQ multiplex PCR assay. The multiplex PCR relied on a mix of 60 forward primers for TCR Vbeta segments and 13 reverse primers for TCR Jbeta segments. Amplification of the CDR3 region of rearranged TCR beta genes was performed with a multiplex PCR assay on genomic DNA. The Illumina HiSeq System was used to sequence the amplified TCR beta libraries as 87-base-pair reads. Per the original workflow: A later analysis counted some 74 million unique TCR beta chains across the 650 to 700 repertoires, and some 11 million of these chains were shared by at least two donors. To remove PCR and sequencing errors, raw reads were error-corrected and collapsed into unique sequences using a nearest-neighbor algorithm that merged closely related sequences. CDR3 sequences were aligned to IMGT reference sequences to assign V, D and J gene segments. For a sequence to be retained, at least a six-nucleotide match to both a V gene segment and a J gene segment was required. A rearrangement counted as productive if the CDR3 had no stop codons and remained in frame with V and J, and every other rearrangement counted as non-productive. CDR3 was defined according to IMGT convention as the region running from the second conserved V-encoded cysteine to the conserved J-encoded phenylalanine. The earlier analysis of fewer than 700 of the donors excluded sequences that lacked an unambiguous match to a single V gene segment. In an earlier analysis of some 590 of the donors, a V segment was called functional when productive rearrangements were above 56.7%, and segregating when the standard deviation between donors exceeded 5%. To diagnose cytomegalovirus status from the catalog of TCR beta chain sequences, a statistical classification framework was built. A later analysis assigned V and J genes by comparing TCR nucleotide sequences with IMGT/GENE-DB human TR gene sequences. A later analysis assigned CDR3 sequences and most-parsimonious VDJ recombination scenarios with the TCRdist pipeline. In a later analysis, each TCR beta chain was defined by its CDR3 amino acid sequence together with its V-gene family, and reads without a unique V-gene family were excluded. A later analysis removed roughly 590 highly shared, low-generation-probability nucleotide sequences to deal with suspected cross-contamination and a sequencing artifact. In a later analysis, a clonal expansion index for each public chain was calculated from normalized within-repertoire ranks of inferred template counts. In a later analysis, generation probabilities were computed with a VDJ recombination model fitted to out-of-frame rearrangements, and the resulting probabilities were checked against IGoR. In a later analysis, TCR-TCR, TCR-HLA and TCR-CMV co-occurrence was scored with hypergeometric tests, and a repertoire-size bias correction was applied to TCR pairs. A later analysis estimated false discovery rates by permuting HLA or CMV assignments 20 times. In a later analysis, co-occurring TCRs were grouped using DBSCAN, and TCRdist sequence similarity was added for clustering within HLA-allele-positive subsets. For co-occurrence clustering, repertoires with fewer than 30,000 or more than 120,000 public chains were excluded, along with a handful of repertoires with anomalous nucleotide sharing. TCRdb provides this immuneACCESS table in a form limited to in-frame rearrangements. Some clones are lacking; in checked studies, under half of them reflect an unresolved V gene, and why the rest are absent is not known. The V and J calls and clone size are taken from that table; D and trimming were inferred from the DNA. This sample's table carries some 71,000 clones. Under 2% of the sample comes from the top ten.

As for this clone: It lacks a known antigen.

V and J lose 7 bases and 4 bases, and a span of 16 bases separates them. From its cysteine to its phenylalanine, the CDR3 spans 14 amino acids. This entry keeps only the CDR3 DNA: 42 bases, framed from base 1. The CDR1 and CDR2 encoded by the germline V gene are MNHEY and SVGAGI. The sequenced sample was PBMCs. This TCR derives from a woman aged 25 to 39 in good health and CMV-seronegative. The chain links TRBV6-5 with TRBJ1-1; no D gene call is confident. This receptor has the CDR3 CASKGETEGTEAFF. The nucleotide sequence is TGTGCCAGCAAAGGAGAAACAGAGGGCACTGAAGCTTTCTTT.